This TCR beta chain was recorded in a study of cytomegalovirus exposure and HLA in healthy donors. General observations from the study: Later analysis indicated greater clonal expansion among HLA-associated TCR beta chains than among equally common other chains. Most observed TCR sequences were rare, whereas some public TCRs were detected in many donors. Later on, an analysis tied approximately 17,000 TCR beta sequences to HLA alleles at 0.05 false discovery rate.

As for the donors, each was a healthy bone marrow donor. V shed 6 bases and J shed 8 bases, with 9 bases lying between them. The CDR3 sequence is 10 residues long. Germline values: CDR1 DFQATT, CDR2 SNEGSKA (reference sequence). Worth noting for this clone: Its target is unknown.

The PCR was carried out with 60 Vbeta primers and 13 Jbeta primers. Using immunoSEQ multiplex PCR, the repertoire was profiled, and TCRdb retains in-frame clones only, with some absent. The sample has some 120,000 clones, 75% to 85% seen once. Source material: PBMCs. The sequence was collected from a man aged 25-45 years in good health and CMV-seronegative. V usage is TRBV20-1 and J usage is TRBJ2-3, with a tentative D call TRBD2 (6 bases). The CDR3 sequence is CSAPSATQYF. The CDR3 DNA reads as TGCAGTGCCCCTAGCGCTACGCAGTATTTT.